This T cell receptor (beta chain) was captured in a study of Ad26.COV2.S vaccination and SARS-CoV-2 variants. Findings and caveats of the study: Recipients given vaccine exceeded placebo recipients in spike-specific TCR breadth. The TCR-based breadth and depth measures might underestimate overall T cell responses. Reported post-vaccination CD8+ and CD4+ T cell responses to spike showed substantial breadth. Non-spike TCR breadth was similar in vaccine and placebo recipients.

V was clipped by 3 bases and J by 5 bases; unmatched bases: 3. The CDR3 is made up of 17 amino acids. Germline values: CDR1 MNHEY, CDR2 SMNVEV (reference sequence). As to this clone: Its antigen is undetermined.

This table comes from immunoSEQ multiplex PCR, and its TCRdb copy is limited to in-frame clones, with some not included. Among some 180,000 clones listed, around 90% were seen once. The material sequenced was peripheral blood, taken after recovery from COVID-19. The rearrangement joins TRBV27 to TRBJ2-2; 16 bases are shared with TRBD2. This receptor was identified in a human donor who had recovered from COVID-19. CDR3 in DNA: TGTGCCAGCAGTTTTGGGACTAGCGGGGGGGCAACCGGGGAGCTGTTTTTT. Translation gives CASSFGTSGGATGELFF.